This T cell receptor beta chain was captured by sequencing in a study of control samples from healthy donors and cancer patients (dated by TCRdb to the early 2020s). There are a few counts of this clone. Its target antigen remains unknown. Base qualities were left out, and no much larger clone turns up one base away. Library preparation employed the immunoSEQ multiplex PCR assay. The immuneACCESS repertoire file appears here via TCRdb, limited to in-frame rearrangements. These files lack a portion of the clones; in checked studies, under half of the deficit traces to unresolved V genes, and the cause of the others is not known. A total of some 96,000 clones appear in this sample, less than 90% of them only once. The ten largest clones take up 15% to 20% of the sample. According to the germline V gene, CDR1 reads KGHDR and CDR2 reads SFDVKD. V is pared back by 9 bases and J by 3 bases, with 7 bases lying between the germline termini. The CDR3 runs 12 residues from the cysteine to the phenylalanine. The sequence is cut down to CDR3 DNA, 36 bases in frame from base 1.

In this chain, TRBV24-1 is recombined with TRBJ2-2; the D gene cannot be named for sure. The sequencing input was blood. This receptor was obtained from a woman between 45 and 60 years old in good health. The CDR3 here reads CATQVYTGELFF. The DNA sequence follows: TGTGCCACCCAGGTTTACACCGGGGAGCTGTTTTTT.